This T cell receptor (beta chain) came from a study of blood T cells in healthy people across ages. It was with a sample-barcoded 5' primer and a J-beta primer mix that a second PCR of roughly 6 to 12 cycles was run. Each CDR3 protein is one row after TCRdb ran MiXCR on the 5' RACE reads. The sample carries roughly 550,000 distinct CDR3 sequences, 24% recorded once. Only a few counts were recorded for this clonotype. V lost 0 bases and J 4 bases, leaving 12 bases between the germline ends. This CDR3 is built from 15 residues. The germline V gene has CDR1 SGHDN and CDR2 FVKESK. These same data were also listed under a study on T cells of mothers and their children.

The sequenced sample was blood. The sequence derives from a boy between 5 and 17 years old in good health. This chain uses TRBV14 with TRBJ2-5; possible D gene TRBD2, 5 bases. CDR3 loop: CASSQEGYEGETQYF. The CDR3 DNA follows: TGTGCCAGCAGCCAAGAGGGTTATGAGGGAGAGACCCAGTACTTC.